This T cell receptor (beta chain) was sequenced in a study of CD4 T cells in relation to SARS-CoV-2 and coronaviruses. The method was immunoSEQ multiplex PCR; TCRdb's version includes in-frame clones alone and lacks a portion of them. The data hold about 43,000 clones, with about four fifths observed a single time. Comments on this clone: The target antigen is unknown.

The receptor was isolated from an adult with COVID-19. Sequencing used naive CD4+ T cells from PBMCs, cultured in vitro. The subset is: naive CD4+ T cells isolated by negative enrichment.

CDR3 region: CAWSVGPGNEKLFF. CDR3 nucleotides: TGTGCCTGGAGTGTAGGGCCAGGTAATGAAAAACTGTTTTTT. The genes are TRBV30 and TRBJ1-4; D gene ambiguous. The germline V gene encodes CDR1 GTSNPN and CDR2 SVGIG (reference sequence). This CDR3 has 14 amino acids. The V end was cut by 0 bases, the J end by 4 bases, with 9 bases between.